This paragraph covers one TCR beta chain sequence. What it binds is unknown. Samples came from healthy bone marrow donors. The sample originates from a study of cytomegalovirus exposure and HLA in healthy donors. PCR primers comprised 60 Vbeta and 13 Jbeta primers. The method was immunoSEQ multiplex PCR; TCRdb's version includes in-frame clones alone and lacks a portion of them. The sample records some 150,000 clones, 70% to 90% being singletons. Study-wide results and limits: Across donors, most TCRs were seen rarely, yet some public ones were widespread. The only immune exposure information that was available was CMV serostatus. On later analysis, the bulk of CMV-associated TCR beta chains appeared to be HLA-restricted.

Trimming removed 4 bases from V and 0 bases from J, with 17 bases in between. CDR3 length: 17 residues. CDR1 and CDR2 from the germline V gene are SGHDT and YYEEEE. The specimen was PBMCs. The J gene is TRBJ1-3, the V gene TRBV5-6, with D uncertain. This clonotype was obtained from a woman between 40 and 55 years old in good health and CMV-seropositive. This CDR3 is CASSQDPTRGSGNTIYF. CDR3 nucleotide sequence: TGTGCCAGCAGCCAGGACCCGACCCGGGGCTCTGGAAACACCATATATTTT.